This T cell receptor beta chain is from a study of cytomegalovirus exposure and HLA in healthy donors. Study-level background: Roughly 77 million unique TCRs from HLA-typed donors made up an early data release. The Caucasian-associated ancestry cluster held 80% to 90% of roughly 370 genotyped donors.

The study ran its PCR with 60 Vbeta and 13 Jbeta primers. Sequencing used immunoSEQ multiplex PCR; TCRdb keeps in-frame clones, though not all of them. The sample lists under 200,000 clones; around four fifths were seen once. Per the germline V gene, CDR1 is MNHNS and CDR2 is SASEGT. V shed 4 bases and J 9 bases; nucleotides not matched to a gene: 11. This CDR3 has 15 amino acids. Findings and limits, study-wide: No immune exposure information besides CMV serostatus was available.

Note on this clone: Its matching antigen is unknown.

These donors counted as nominally healthy when sampled, but unrecorded immune exposures were likely. Material for sequencing was PBMCs. The receptor's source is a man in his forties or fifties in good health and CMV-seropositive. The chain couples TRBV6-1 to TRBJ2-7; 11 bases match TRBD2. CDR3 nucleotide sequence: TGTGCCAGCAGTGGACTACTAGCGGGAGATTTCGGGCAGTACTTC. Residues: CASSGLLAGDFGQYF.